These 14 T cell receptor beta chains were sequenced from one sample in a study of blood T cell repertoires in COVID-19. TCRdb's table, derived via immunoSEQ multiplex PCR, lists solely in-frame clones and lacks some. The sample yields approximately 490,000 clones, 80% to 90% seen once. Sequencing input: PBMCs or T cells enriched from blood (not recorded which). All receptors derive from a woman in her sixties who had recovered from COVID-19.

This chain connects TRBV5-1 to TRBJ1-2; TRBD1 aligns across 7 bases. V gave up 3 bases and J gave up 1 base; unmatched junction bases: 6. The V gene's germline CDR1 is SGHRS and CDR2 YFSETQ. The CDR3 spans 15 residues. CDR3 sequence: CASSSQGEINYGYTF. CDR3 nucleotides: TGCGCCAGCAGCTCCCAGGGGGAGATTAACTATGGCTACACCTTC.

The V and J genes are TRBV27 and TRBJ1-2, with TRBD1 matching 9 bases. The CDR3 sequence is 18 residues long. Germline CDR1 is MNHEY and CDR2 is SMNVEV (reference sequence). The J segment lost 8 bases and the V segment lost 7 bases, leaving 23 bases of the junction unmatched. CDR3 nucleotides: TGTGCCAGCACCCCAAGGGGACCCGACAGGGGGAACTTTCGAGGCTACACCTTC. Translated: CASTPRGPDRGNFRGYTF.

The chain links TRBV6-5 to TRBJ1-4; 7 nucleotides align to TRBD1. CDR1 and CDR2 (germline): MNHEY, SVGAGI. The CDR3 consists of 15 residues. V trimming: 6 bases; J trimming: 4 bases; junction bases outside the gene matches: 8. The DNA for the CDR3 is TGTGCCAGCAGACCTACAGGGGACTTTAATGAAAAACTGTTTTTT. Its protein is CASRPTGDFNEKLFF.

The chain has TRBV30 and TRBJ1-5; 9 bases agree with TRBD1. CDR3 size: 16 residues. V lost 5 bases and J lost 1; bases outside the gene matches: 9. Germline V gives CDR1 GTSNPN, CDR2 SVGIG (reference sequence). CDR3 sequence reads: CAWSTGGGRSNQPQHF. The CDR3, as DNA: TGTGCCTGGTCGACAGGGGGGGGGAGGAGCAATCAGCCCCAGCATTTT.

The chain has TRBV11-3 and TRBJ2-7; a possible D gene is TRBD2 (5 bases). CDR3 length equals 14 residues. Germline loops: CDR1 SGHNT, CDR2 YENEEA. V lost 5 bases and J lost 7, with 18 bases in between. The CDR3 DNA sequence: TGTGCCAGCAGCCTCTCGAGGGTTGGAGGTGAGCAGTACTTC. As protein: CASSLSRVGGEQYF.

The chain is built from TRBV5-1 and TRBJ2-1; D might be TRBD2 (5 bases). The CDR3 sequence is 14 residues long. V lost 3 bases and J lost 7, with 14 bases in between. CDR1 and CDR2 (germline): SGHRS, YFSETQ. This CDR3 reads CASSSLALTNEQFF. The DNA for the CDR3 is TGCGCCAGCAGCTCCCTAGCTCTTACAAATGAGCAGTTCTTC.

This chain uses TRBV7-8 with TRBJ2-1; tentatively, D is TRBD1 (6 bases). V lost 1 base to trimming and J lost 0 bases, with 16 bases between them. The germline gives CDR1 SGHVS, CDR2 FQNEAQ. The CDR3 loop spans 18 amino acids. CDR3 amino acids: CASSLGWDTQGSYNEQFF. DNA for the CDR3: TGTGCCAGCAGCTTAGGATGGGACACCCAGGGCTCCTACAATGAGCAGTTCTTC.

This sequence joins TRBV9 and TRBJ2-5; D uncertain. CDR1 is SGDLS, CDR2 YYNGEE, per germline. The CDR3 runs to 14 residues. The V end was cut by 2 bases, the J end by 2 bases, with 10 bases between. The CDR3 DNA sequence: TGTGCCAGCAGCGTTACAGAAATTCAAGAGACCCAGTACTTC. Protein product: CASSVTEIQETQYF.

The chain has TRBV5-6 and TRBJ2-1; weak D call: TRBD1 (5 bases). The germline V and J ends were trimmed by 0 bases and 2 bases, with 12 bases remaining between them. This CDR3 contains 16 residues. Germline V CDR1 and CDR2: SGHDT, YYEEEE. In nucleotides, the CDR3 is TGTGCCAGCAGCTTGGGGACCCTAGGGGCCTACAATGAGCAGTTCTTC. Translated, it gives CASSLGTLGAYNEQFF.

The V call is TRBV4-1, the J call TRBJ2-1, with TRBD1 matching over 7 bases. The germline V gene has CDR1 MGHRA and CDR2 YSYEKL. This CDR3 has 16 residues. Trimming at V came to 4 bases and at J to 0 bases, leaving 6 bases not matched to a gene. CDR3 amino acids: CASSLLRDSSYNEQFF. The CDR3 DNA reads as TGCGCCAGCAGCCTACTTAGGGACAGCTCCTACAATGAGCAGTTCTTC.

V gene TRBV29-1 combines with J gene TRBJ2-2; 9 bases align to TRBD1. CDR1 SQVTM and CDR2 ANQGSEA come from the germline V gene. Trimming took 2 bases from V and 7 from J; bases not matched to a gene: 5. The CDR3 spans 14 residues. DNA for the CDR3: TGCAGCGTTGAACCGGGACAGGGCAACGGGGAGCTGTTTTTT. Amino acids: CSVEPGQGNGELFF.

This clone showed up just a few times. The rearrangement links TRBV18 to TRBJ2-1, with 10 bases lining up with TRBD1. CDR1 is KGHSH and CDR2 is LQKENI in the germline V gene. The CDR3 runs to 15 residues. The trim removed 5 bases at V and 9 bases at J, leaving 10 bases unmatched. The CDR3 is CASSSPGQGSIEQFF. In DNA, the CDR3 is TGTGCCAGCTCATCCCCGGGACAGGGGTCGATTGAGCAGTTCTTC.

This chain links TRBV24-1 with TRBJ1-5, with 8 bases matching TRBD1. Trimming removed 8 bases from V and 2 bases from J; junction bases left unmatched: 4. Germline assignment: CDR1 KGHDR and CDR2 SFDVKD. This CDR3 has 14 amino acids. The CDR3 sequence: CATMDRVGNQPQHF. The CDR3 DNA is TGTGCCACCATGGACAGGGTGGGCAATCAGCCCCAGCATTTT.

This clone was picked up a small number of times. The CDR3 DNA is TGCGCCAGCAGCCAAGATCTGTCCTCTGGGGCCAACGTCCTGACTTTC. Translation: CASSQDLSSGANVLTF. This chain joins TRBV4-1 and TRBJ2-6; D remains ambiguous. V shed 0 bases and J shed 0 bases, with 6 bases lying between them. The germline V gene has CDR1 MGHRA and CDR2 YSYEKL. The CDR3 runs to 16 residues.